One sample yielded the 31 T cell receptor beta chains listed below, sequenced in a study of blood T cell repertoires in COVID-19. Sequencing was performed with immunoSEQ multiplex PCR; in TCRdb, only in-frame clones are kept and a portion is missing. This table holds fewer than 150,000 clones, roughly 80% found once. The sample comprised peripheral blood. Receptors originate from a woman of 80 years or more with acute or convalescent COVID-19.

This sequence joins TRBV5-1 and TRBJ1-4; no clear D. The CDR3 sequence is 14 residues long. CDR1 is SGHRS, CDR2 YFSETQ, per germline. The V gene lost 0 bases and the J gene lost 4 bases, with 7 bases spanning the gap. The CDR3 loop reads CASSLDSSNEKLFF. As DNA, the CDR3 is TGCGCCAGCAGCTTGGACAGTAGTAATGAAAAACTGTTTTTT. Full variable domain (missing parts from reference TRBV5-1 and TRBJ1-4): KAGVTQTPRYLIKTRGQQVTLSCSPISGHRSVSWYQQTPGQGLQFLFEYFSETQRNKGNFPGRFSGRQFSNSRSEMNVSTLELGDSALYLCASSLDSSNEKLFFGSGTQLSVL.

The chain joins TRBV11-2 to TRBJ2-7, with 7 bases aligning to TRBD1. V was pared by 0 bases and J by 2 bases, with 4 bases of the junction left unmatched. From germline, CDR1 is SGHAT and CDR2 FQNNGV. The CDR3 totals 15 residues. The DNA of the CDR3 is TGTGCCAGCAGCTTAGATAGACAGGGAGCCTACGAGCAGTACTTC. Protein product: CASSLDRQGAYEQYF.

In nucleotides, the CDR3 is TGTGCCTGCAGACAGCTCCGCTCCTACAATGAGCAGTTCTTC. It codes for CACRQLRSYNEQFF. V and J are TRBV30 and TRBJ2-1; tentative D call: TRBD1 (5 bases). Trimming cost V 6 bases and J 0 bases, with 12 bases left between them. The CDR3 consists of 14 residues. Germline V CDR1 and CDR2: GTSNPN, SVGIG (reference sequence).

This CDR3 is CASSFRANYGYTF. CDR3 DNA: TGTGCCAGCAGCTTTCGGGCTAACTATGGCTACACCTTC. The rearrangement uses TRBV11-2 and TRBJ1-2, with D unclear. This CDR3 region has 13 residues. Trimming shortened V by 3 bases and J by 0 bases, and 5 bases separated the two germline ends. The germline V gene encodes CDR1 SGHAT and CDR2 FQNNGV.

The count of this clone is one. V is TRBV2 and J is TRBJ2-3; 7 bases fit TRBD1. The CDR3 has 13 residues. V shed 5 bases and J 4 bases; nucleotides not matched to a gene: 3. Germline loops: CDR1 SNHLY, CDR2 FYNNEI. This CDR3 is CASSPTGADTQYF. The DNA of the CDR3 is TGTGCCAGCAGTCCCACAGGGGCAGATACGCAGTATTTT.

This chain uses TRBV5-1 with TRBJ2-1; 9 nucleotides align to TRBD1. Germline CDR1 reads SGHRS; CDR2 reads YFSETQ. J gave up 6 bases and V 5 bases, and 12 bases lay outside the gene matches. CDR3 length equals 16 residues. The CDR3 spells CASRFLPGQGSNEQFF. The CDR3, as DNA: TGCGCCAGCAGGTTCCTACCGGGACAGGGCTCCAATGAGCAGTTCTTC.

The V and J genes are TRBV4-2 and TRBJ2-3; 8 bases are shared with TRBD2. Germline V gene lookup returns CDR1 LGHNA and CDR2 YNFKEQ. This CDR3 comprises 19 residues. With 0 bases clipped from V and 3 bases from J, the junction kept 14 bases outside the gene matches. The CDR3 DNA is TGTGCCAGCAGCCAAGAAACGGGACTAGGAGTCCCACAAACAGATACGCAGTATTTT. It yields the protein CASSQETGLGVPQTDTQYF.

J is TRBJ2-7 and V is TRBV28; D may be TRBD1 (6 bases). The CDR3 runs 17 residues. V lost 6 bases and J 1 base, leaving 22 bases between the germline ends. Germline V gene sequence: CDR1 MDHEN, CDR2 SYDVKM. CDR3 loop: CASRVFIRDTISYEQYF. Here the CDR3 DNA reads TGTGCCAGCAGGGTCTTCATCCGGGACACAATTTCCTACGAGCAGTACTTC.

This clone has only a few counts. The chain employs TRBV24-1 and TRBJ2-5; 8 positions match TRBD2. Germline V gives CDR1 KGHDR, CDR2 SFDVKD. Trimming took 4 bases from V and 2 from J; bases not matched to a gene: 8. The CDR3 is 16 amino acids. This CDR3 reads CATSDSRLAPQETQYF. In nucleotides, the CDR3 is TGTGCCACCAGTGACTCTCGACTAGCGCCGCAAGAGACCCAGTACTTC.

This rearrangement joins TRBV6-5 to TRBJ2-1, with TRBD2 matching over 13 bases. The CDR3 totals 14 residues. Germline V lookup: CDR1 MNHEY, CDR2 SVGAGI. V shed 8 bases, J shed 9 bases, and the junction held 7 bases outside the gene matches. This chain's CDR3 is CASEGLAGLVEQFF. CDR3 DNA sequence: TGTGCCAGCGAGGGACTAGCGGGACTGGTTGAGCAGTTCTTC.

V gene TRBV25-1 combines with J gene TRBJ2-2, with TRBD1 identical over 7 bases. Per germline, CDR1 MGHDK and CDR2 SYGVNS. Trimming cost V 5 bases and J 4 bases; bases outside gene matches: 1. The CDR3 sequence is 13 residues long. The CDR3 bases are TGTGCCAGCAGTTGGGACAGCACCGGGGAGCTGTTTTTT. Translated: CASSWDSTGELFF.

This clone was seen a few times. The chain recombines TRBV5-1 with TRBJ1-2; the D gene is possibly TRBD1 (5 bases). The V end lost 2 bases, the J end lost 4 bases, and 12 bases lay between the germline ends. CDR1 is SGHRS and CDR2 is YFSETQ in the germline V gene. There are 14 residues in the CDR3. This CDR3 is CASSFGGDGYGYTF. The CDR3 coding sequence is TGCGCCAGCAGCTTTGGGGGGGATGGCTATGGCTACACCTTC.

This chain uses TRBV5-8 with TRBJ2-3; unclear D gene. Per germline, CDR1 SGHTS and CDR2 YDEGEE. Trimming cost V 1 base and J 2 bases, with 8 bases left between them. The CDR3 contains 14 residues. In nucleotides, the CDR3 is TGTGCCAGCAGCTTGAACGAGAACACAGATACGCAGTATTTT. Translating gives CASSLNENTDTQYF.

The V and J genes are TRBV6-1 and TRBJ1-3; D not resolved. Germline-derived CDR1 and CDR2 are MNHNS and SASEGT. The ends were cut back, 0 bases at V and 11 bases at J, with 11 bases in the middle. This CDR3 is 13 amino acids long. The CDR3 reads CASSEALRGAIYF. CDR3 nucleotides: TGTGCCAGCAGTGAAGCGCTTCGGGGTGCCATATATTTT.

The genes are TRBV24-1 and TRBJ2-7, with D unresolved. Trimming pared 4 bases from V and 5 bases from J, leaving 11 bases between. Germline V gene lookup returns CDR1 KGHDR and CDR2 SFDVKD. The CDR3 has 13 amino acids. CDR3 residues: CATSDAHKDEQYF. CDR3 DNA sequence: TGTGCCACCAGTGACGCCCACAAAGACGAGCAGTACTTC.

The CDR3 loop reads CASSQKGQGLGNTIYF. The CDR3 region has the DNA TGTGCCAGCAGCCAAAAAGGACAGGGTTTAGGAAACACCATATATTTT. The genes are TRBV28 and TRBJ1-3; 8 bases fit TRBD1. Germline CDR1 and CDR2: MDHEN and SYDVKM. V trimming: 6 bases; J trimming: 4 bases; junction bases outside the gene matches: 11. This CDR3 has 16 amino acids.

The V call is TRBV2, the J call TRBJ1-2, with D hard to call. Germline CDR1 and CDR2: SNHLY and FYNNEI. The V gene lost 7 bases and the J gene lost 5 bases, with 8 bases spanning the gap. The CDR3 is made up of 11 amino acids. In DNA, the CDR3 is TGTGCCAGCACGTTACTGTATGGCTACACCTTC. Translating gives CASTLLYGYTF. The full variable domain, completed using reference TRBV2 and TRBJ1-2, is EPEVTQTPSHQVTQMGQEVILRCVPISNHLYFYWYRQILGQKVEFLVSFYNNEISEKSEIFDDQFSVERPDGSNFTLKIRSTKLEDSAMYFCASTLLYGYTFGSGTRLTVV.

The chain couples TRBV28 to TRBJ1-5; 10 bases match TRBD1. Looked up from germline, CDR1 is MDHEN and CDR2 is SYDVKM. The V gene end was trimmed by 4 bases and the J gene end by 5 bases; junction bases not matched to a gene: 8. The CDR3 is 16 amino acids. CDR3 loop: CASSSPGQGGYQPQHF. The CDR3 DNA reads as TGTGCCAGCAGTTCCCCTGGACAGGGGGGATATCAGCCCCAGCATTTT.

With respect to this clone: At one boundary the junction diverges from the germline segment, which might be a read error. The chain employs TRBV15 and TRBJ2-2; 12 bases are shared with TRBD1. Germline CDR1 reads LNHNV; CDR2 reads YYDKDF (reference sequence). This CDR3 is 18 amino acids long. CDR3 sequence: CATSRSGTGGSKTGELFF. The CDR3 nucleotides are TGTGCCACCAGCAGAAGCGGGACAGGGGGCTCGAAAACCGGGGAGCTGTTTTTT. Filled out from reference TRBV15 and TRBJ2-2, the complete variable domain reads DAMVIQNPRYQVTQFGKPVTLSCSQTLNHNVMYWYQQKSSQAPKLLFHYYDKDFNNEADTPDNFQSRRPNTSFCFLDIRSPGLGDTAMYLCATSRSGTGGSKTGELFFGEGSRLTVL.

CDR3 sequence reads: CASSEEVGRSNYEQYF. The CDR3 DNA is TGTGCCAGCAGTGAAGAGGTGGGGCGCTCCAACTACGAGCAGTACTTC. The chain joins TRBV2 to TRBJ2-7; TRBD1 might be the D (5 bases). This CDR3 has 16 residues. V was pared by 1 base and J by 3 bases, with 16 bases between. The germline V gene has CDR1 SNHLY and CDR2 FYNNEI.

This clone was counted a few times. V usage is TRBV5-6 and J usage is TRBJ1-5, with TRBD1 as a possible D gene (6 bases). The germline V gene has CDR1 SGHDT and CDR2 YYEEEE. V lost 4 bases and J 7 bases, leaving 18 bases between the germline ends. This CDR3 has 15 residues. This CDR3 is CASSRWGGVGQPQHF. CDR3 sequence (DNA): TGTGCCAGCAGCCGGTGGGGGGGCGTAGGGCAGCCCCAGCATTTT.

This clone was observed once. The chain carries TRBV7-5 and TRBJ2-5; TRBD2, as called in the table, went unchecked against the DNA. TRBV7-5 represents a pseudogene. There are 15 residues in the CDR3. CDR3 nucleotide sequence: TGTGTCAGAAGCTCGCTTATCTTAAGCCCAGAGACCCAGTACTTC. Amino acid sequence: CVRSSLILSPETQYF.

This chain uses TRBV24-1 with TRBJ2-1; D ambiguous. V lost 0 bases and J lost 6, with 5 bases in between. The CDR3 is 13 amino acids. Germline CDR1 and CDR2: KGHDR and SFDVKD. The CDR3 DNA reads TGTGCCACCAGTGATTTGTTTCGCAATGAGCAGTTCTTC. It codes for CATSDLFRNEQFF.

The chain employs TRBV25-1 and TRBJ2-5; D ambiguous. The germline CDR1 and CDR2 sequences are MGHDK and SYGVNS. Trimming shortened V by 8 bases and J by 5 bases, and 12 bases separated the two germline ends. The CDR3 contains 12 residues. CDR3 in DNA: TGTGCCAGCTGTGCGGTGTGGGAGACCCAGTACTTC. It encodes CASCAVWETQYF.

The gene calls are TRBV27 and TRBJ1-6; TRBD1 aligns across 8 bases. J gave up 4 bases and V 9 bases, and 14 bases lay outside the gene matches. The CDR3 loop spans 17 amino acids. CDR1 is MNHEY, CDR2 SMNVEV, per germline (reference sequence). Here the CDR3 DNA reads TGTGCCAGTGCTTCGTTCGACAGGGGATTTTATAATTCACCCCTCCACTTT. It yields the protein CASASFDRGFYNSPLHF.

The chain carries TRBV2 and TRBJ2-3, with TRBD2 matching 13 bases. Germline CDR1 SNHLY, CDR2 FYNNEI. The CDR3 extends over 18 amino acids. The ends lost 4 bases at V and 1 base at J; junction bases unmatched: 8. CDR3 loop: CASSATLGLAGGTDTQYF. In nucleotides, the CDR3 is TGTGCCAGCAGTGCCACCCTAGGACTAGCGGGGGGCACAGATACGCAGTATTTT.

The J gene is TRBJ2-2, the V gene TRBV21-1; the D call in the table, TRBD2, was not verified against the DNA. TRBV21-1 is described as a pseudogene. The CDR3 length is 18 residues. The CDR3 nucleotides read TGTGCCAGCAGCAACAGTAGCGGGGGCCCAGCGAACACCGGGGAGCTGTTTTTT. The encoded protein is CASSNSSGGPANTGELFF.

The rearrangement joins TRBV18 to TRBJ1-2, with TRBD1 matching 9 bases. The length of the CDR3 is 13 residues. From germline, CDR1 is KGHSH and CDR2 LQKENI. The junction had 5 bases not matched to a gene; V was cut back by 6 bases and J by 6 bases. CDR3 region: CASSPGQGDGYTF. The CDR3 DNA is TGTGCCAGCTCCCCGGGACAGGGTGATGGCTACACCTTC.

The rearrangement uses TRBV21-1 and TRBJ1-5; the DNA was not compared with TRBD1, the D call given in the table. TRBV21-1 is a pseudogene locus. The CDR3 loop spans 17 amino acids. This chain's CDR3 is CASIPGTGHPYYQPQHF. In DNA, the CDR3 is TGTGCCAGCATTCCAGGGACAGGGCATCCCTACTATCAGCCCCAGCATTTT.

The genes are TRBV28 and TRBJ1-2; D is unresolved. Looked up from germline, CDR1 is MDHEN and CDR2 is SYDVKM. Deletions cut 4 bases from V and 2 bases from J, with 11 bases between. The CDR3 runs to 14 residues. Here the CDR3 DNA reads TGTGCCAGCAGTTCGTACTCCGGGAACTATGGCTACACCTTC. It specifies CASSSYSGNYGYTF.

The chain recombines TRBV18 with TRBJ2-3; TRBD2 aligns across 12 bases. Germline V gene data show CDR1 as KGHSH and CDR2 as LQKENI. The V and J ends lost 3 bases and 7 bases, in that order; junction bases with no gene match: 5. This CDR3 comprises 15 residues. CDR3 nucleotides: TGTGCCAGCTCACCCCTAGCGGGGGGGCAAAATACGCAGTATTTT. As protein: CASSPLAGGQNTQYF.